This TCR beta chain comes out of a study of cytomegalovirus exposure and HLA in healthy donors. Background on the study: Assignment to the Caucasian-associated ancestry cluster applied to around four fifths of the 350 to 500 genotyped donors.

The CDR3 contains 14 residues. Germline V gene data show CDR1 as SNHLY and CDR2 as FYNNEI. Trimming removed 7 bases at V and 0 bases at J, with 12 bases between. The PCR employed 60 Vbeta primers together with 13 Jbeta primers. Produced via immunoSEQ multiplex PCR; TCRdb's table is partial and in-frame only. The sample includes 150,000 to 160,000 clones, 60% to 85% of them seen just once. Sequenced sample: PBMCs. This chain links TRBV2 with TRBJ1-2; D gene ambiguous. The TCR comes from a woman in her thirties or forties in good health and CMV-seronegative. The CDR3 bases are TGTGCCAGCAATGCGCACTCCTCTAACTATGGCTACACCTTC. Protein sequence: CASNAHSSNYGYTF.